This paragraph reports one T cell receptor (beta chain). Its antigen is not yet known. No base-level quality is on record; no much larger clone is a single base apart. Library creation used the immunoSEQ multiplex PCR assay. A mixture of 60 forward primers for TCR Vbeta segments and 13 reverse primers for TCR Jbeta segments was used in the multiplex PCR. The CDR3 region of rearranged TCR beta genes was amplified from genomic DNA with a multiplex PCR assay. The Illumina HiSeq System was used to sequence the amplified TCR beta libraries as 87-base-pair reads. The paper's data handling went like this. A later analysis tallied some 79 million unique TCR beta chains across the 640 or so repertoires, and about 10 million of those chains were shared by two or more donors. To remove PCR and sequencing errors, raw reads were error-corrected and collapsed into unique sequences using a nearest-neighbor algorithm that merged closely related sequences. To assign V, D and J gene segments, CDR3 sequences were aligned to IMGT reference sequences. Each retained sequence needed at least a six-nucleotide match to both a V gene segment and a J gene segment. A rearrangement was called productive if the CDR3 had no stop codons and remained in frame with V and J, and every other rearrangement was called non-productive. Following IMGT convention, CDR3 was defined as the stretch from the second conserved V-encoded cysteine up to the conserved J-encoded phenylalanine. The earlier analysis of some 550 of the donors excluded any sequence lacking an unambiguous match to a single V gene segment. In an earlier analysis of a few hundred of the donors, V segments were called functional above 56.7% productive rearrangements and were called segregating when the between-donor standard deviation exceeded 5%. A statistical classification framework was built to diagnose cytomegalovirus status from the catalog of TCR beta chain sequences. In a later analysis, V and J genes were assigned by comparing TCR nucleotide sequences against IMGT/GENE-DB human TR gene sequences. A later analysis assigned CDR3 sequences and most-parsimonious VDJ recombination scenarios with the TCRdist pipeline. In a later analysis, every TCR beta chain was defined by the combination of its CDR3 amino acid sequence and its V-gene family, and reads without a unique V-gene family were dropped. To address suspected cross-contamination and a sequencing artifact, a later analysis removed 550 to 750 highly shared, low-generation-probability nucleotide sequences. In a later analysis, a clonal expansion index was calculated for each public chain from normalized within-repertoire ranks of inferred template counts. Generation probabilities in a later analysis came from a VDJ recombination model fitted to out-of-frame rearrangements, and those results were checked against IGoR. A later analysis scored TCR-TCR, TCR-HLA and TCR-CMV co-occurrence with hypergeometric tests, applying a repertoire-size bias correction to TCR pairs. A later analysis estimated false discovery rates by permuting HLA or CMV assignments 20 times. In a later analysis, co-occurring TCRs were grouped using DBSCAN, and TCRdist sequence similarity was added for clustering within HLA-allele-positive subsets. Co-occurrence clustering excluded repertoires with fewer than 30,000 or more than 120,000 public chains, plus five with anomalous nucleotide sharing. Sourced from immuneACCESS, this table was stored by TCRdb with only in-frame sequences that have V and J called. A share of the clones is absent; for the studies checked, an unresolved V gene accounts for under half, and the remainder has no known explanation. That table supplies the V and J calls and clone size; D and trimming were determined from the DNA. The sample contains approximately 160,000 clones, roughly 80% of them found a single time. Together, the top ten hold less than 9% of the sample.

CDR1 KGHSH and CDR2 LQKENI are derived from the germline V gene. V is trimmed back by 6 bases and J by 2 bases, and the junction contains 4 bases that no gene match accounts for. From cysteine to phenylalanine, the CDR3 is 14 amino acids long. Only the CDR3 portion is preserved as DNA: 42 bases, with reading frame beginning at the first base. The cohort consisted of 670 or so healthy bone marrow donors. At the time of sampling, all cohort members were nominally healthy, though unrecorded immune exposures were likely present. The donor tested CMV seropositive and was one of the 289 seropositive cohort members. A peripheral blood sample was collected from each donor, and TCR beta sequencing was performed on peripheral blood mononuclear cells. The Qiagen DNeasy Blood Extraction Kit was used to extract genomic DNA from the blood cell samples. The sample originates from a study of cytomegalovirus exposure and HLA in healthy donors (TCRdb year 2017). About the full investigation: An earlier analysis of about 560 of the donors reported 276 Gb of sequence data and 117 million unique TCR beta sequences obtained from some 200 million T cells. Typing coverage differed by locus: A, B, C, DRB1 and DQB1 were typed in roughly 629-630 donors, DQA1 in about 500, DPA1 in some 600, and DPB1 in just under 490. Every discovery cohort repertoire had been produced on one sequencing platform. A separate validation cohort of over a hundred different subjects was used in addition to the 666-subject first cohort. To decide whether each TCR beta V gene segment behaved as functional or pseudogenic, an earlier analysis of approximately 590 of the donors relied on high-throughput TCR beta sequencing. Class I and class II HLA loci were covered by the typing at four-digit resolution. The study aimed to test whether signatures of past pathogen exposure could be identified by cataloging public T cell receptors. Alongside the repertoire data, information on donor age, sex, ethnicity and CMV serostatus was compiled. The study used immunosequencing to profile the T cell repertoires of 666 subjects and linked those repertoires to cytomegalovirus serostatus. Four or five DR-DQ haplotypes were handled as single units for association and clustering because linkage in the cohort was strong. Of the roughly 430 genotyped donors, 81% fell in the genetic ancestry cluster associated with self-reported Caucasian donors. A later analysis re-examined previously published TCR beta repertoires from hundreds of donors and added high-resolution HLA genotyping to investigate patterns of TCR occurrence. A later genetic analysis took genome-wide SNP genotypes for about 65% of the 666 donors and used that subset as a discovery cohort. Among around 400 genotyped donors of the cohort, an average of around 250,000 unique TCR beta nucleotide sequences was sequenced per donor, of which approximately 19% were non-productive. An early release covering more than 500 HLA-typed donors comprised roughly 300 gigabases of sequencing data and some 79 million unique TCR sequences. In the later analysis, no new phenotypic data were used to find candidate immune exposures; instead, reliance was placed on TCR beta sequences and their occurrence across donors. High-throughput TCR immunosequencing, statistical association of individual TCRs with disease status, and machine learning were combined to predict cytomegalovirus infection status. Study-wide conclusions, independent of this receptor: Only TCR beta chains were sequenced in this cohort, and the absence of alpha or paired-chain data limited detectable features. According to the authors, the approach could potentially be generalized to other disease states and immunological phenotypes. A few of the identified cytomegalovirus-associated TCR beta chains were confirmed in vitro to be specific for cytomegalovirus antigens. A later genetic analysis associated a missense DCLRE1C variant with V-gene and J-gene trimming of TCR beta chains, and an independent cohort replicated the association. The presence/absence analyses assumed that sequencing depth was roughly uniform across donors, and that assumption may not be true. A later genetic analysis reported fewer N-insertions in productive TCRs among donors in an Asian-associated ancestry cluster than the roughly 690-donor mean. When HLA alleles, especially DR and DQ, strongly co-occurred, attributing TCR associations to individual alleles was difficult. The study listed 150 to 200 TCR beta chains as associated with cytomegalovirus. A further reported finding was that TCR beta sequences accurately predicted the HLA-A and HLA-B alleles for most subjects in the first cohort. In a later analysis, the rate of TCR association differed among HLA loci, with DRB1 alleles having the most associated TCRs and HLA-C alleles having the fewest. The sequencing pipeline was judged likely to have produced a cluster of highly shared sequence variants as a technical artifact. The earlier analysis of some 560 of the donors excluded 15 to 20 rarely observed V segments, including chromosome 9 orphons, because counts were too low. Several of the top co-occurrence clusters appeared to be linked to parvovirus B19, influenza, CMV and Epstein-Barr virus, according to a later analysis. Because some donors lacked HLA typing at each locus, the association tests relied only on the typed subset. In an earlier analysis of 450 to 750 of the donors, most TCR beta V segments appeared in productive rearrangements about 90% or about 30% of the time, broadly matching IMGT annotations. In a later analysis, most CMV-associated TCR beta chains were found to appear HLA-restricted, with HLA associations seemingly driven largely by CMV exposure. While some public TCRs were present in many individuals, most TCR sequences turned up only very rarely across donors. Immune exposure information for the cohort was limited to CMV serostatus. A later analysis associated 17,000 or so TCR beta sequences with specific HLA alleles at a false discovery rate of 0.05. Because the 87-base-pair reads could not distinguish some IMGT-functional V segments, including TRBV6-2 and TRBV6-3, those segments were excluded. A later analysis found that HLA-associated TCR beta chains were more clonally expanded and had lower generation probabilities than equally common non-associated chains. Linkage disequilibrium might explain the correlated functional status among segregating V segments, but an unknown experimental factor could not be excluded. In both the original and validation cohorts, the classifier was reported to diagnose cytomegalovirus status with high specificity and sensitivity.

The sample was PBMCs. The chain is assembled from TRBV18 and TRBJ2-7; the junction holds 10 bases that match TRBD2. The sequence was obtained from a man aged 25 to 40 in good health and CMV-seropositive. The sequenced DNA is TGTGCCAGCTCGCCCCTAGCGGGGGCCTACGAGCAGTACTTC. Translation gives CASSPLAGAYEQYF.